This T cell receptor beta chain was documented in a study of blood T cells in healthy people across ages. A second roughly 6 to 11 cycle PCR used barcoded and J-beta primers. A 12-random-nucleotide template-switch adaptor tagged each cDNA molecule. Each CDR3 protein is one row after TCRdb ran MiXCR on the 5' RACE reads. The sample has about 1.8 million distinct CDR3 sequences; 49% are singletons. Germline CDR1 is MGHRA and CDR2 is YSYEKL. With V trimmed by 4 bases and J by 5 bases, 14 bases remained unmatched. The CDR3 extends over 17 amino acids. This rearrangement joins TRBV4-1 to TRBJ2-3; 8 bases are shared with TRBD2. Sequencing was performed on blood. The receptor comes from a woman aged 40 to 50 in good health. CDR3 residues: CASSRGSLAGDRDTQYF. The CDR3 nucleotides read TGCGCCAGCAGCCGGGGGTCTCTAGCGGGCGACCGAGATACGCAGTATTTT.